This T cell receptor (beta chain) was identified during a study of early T cells in non-severe SARS-CoV-2 infection. Germline CDR1 and CDR2: MNHEY and SVGAGI. The CDR3 has 14 residues. V lost 2 bases, J lost 0 bases, and 1 base stayed unmatched. This clonotype came up a few times. TCRdb recomputed calls from the 5' RACE reads with MiXCR, one row per CDR3 protein. Among about 45,000 distinct CDR3 sequences listed, 9.5% to 15% were seen once. The receptor was derived from an adult who was a healthcare worker with PCR-confirmed SARS-CoV-2 infection or an uninfected control (not recorded which). Sample: whole blood. This chain links TRBV6-5 with TRBJ2-7, with 7 bases fitting TRBD1. This chain's CDR3 is CASSYGTDSYEQYF. The CDR3 coding sequence is TGTGCCAGCAGTTACGGGACAGACTCCTACGAGCAGTACTTC.